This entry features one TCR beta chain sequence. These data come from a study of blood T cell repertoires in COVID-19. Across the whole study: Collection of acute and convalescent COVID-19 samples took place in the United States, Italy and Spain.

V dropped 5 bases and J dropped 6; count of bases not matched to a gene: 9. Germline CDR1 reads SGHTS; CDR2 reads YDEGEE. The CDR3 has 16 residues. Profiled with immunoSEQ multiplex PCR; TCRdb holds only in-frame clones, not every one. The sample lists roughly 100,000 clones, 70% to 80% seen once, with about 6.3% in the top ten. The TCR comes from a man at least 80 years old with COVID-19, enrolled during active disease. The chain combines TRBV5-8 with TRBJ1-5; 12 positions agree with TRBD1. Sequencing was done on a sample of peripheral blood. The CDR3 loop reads CASRPGQGARGQPQHF. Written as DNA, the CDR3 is TGTGCCAGCAGGCCGGGACAGGGGGCGCGTGGTCAGCCCCAGCATTTT.